This T cell receptor beta chain comes out of a study of cytomegalovirus exposure and HLA in healthy donors. The overall study: Among about 380 genotyped donors, roughly 80% fell in the Caucasian-associated ancestry cluster.

PCR amplification relied on 60 Vbeta primers (plus 13 Jbeta primers). The data were produced by immunoSEQ multiplex PCR, yet TCRdb's version contains in-frame clones alone and is incomplete. The sample shows a few hundred thousand clones, about 70% of them seen only once. Overall study findings and caveats: High sensitivity and specificity were reportedly achieved when the classifier diagnosed cytomegalovirus status.

With regard to this clone: Its matching antigen is unknown.

The CDR3 totals 15 residues. From germline, CDR1 is SGHRS and CDR2 YFSETQ. Trimming took 3 bases from V and 5 from J, leaving 18 bases between them. V usage is TRBV5-1 and J usage is TRBJ2-7, with D possibly being TRBD1 (7 bases). The clonotype originates from a young woman in good health and CMV-seronegative. Source material: PBMCs. This CDR3 is CASSWRGQGVNEQYF. CDR3 in DNA: TGCGCCAGCAGCTGGAGGGGGCAGGGCGTAAACGAGCAGTACTTC.